These 25 T cell receptor beta chains share one sample of origin, sequenced in a study of blood T cell repertoires in COVID-19. Profiling relied on immunoSEQ multiplex PCR, and the TCRdb table lists in-frame clones only, not all of them. Found here are around 280,000 clones, around 86% of them singletons; the top ten hold 1.3%. Material: peripheral blood. The source is a man between 65 and 85 years old with acute or convalescent COVID-19.

The V call is TRBV11-3, the J call TRBJ2-1; D is ambiguous. The CDR3 covers 12 residues. V lost 2 bases to trimming and J lost 10 bases, with 9 bases between them. Germline CDR1 reads SGHNT; CDR2 reads YENEEA. The CDR3 DNA reads as TGTGCCAGCAGCTTACGTGGGCAAGAGCAGTTCTTC. Protein product: CASSLRGQEQFF.

The V gene is TRBV6-2 or TRBV6-3, the J gene TRBJ2-2; tentatively, D is TRBD2 (6 bases). The CDR3 runs 17 residues. Trimming cost V 5 bases and J 0 bases, with 16 bases left between them. Germline lookup yields CDR1 MNHEY and CDR2 SVGEGT. The CDR3 here is CASSGTDGGPNTGELFF. CDR3 DNA sequence: TGTGCCAGCAGTGGGACTGACGGGGGACCGAACACCGGGGAGCTGTTTTTT.

This chain connects TRBV6-4 to TRBJ1-3; a weak D match, TRBD1 (6 bases). The CDR3 is 14 residues long. Trimming stripped 6 bases from V and 1 base from J, with 10 bases between. Germline CDR1 reads MRHNA; CDR2 reads SNTAGT. The CDR3 loop reads CASRPDRSGNTIYF. The DNA of the CDR3 is TGTGCCAGCAGACCGGACAGATCTGGAAACACCATATATTTT.

This chain uses TRBV5-4 with TRBJ1-4; unclear D gene. Germline-derived CDR1 and CDR2 are SGHNT and YYREEE (reference sequence). The CDR3 spans 14 residues. Trimming left V 4 bases short and J 6 bases short, with 13 bases between. The CDR3 is CASSRTGYDEKLFF. In nucleotides, the CDR3 is TGTGCCAGCAGCCGGACTGGATACGATGAAAAACTGTTTTTT.

The V and J genes are TRBV6-2 or TRBV6-3 and TRBJ2-7; no definite D call. The CDR3 has 14 residues. CDR1 is MNHEY, CDR2 SVGEGT, per germline. V lost 4 bases, J lost 2 bases, and 12 bases lay in between. In DNA form, the CDR3 reads TGTGCCAGCAGTTTACAGCTTTTTCCCTACGAGCAGTACTTC. As protein: CASSLQLFPYEQYF.

V usage is TRBV13 and J usage is TRBJ2-5; TRBD2 matches at 11 bases. CDR1 is PRHDT and CDR2 is FYEKMQ in the germline V gene (reference sequence). This CDR3 is 18 amino acids long. V shed 4 bases, J shed 4 bases, and the junction held 14 bases outside the gene matches. The CDR3 sequence is CASSSTFTSGGWLETQYF. The DNA for the CDR3 is TGTGCCAGCAGCTCCACATTCACTAGCGGGGGATGGCTAGAGACCCAGTACTTC. Full variable domain (remainder filled in from reference TRBV13 and TRBJ2-5): AAGVIQSPRHLIKEKRETATLKCYPIPRHDTVYWYQQGPGQDPQFLISFYEKMQSDKGSIPDRFSAQQFSDYHSELNMSSLELGDSALYFCASSSTFTSGGWLETQYFGPGTRLLVL.

The J gene is TRBJ2-1, the V gene TRBV19; D perhaps matches TRBD2 (6 bases). The CDR3 spans 14 residues. V shed 1 base and J shed 6 bases, with 10 bases lying between them. CDR1 LNHDA and CDR2 SQIVND come from the germline V gene (reference sequence). The DNA for the CDR3 is TGTGCCAGTAGTATAGTTGGAGGGAGCAATGAGCAGTTCTTC. This sequence encodes CASSIVGGSNEQFF.

The chain couples TRBV18 to TRBJ2-6; TRBD1 aligns across 7 bases. This CDR3 region has 15 residues. Losses at the gene ends were 4 bases for V and 4 bases for J; bases not matched to a gene: 4. CDR1 is KGHSH, CDR2 LQKENI, per germline. The CDR3 DNA is TGTGCCAGCTCACAGGGACAGACGGGGGCCAACGTCCTGACTTTC. Protein sequence: CASSQGQTGANVLTF.

CDR3 loop: CASSLGLIYTDTQYF. As DNA, the CDR3 is TGTGCCAGCAGTTTAGGACTCATTTACACAGATACGCAGTATTTT. V gene TRBV27 combines with J gene TRBJ2-3; weak D call: TRBD2 (5 bases). The CDR3 contains 15 residues. The ends were cut back, 2 bases at V and 2 bases at J, with 11 bases in the middle. The germline gives CDR1 MNHEY, CDR2 SMNVEV (reference sequence).

The gene calls are TRBV3-1 (or the pseudogene TRBV3-2) and TRBJ2-1, with 11 bases that match TRBD2. V was pared by 4 bases and J by 6 bases, with 5 bases of the junction left unmatched. CDR1 and CDR2 (germline): LGHDT, YNNKEL (reference sequence). The CDR3 has 15 amino acids. The CDR3 DNA reads TGTGCCAGCAGCCCTAGCGGGGGGCCTTCCAATGAGCAGTTCTTC. Protein: CASSPSGGPSNEQFF.

The V and J genes are TRBV28 and TRBJ2-1; tentative D call: TRBD2 (6 bases). CDR3 length equals 14 residues. Germline values: CDR1 MDHEN, CDR2 SYDVKM. The V gene lost 5 bases and the J gene lost 2 bases, with 10 bases spanning the gap. CDR3 residues: CASSKQRAYNEQFF. DNA for the CDR3: TGTGCCAGCAGTAAGCAGCGGGCCTACAATGAGCAGTTCTTC.

The chain is built from TRBV5-1 and TRBJ2-7; D is unresolved. Between the trimmed V and J ends, which lost 0 bases and 0 bases, there was a span of 10 bases. The CDR3 sequence is 15 residues long. The germline V gene encodes CDR1 SGHRS and CDR2 YFSETQ. CDR3: CASSLVSPGSYEQYF. The CDR3 region has the DNA TGCGCCAGCAGCTTGGTTTCTCCAGGCTCCTACGAGCAGTACTTC.

This sequence joins TRBV25-1 and TRBJ2-3; TRBD2 matches at 7 bases. CDR1 is MGHDK and CDR2 is SYGVNS in the germline V gene. This CDR3 has 16 residues. The V and J ends lost 1 base and 4 bases, in that order; junction bases with no gene match: 8. CDR3 amino acids: CASSEWSAGTADTQYF. The CDR3 nucleotides are TGTGCCAGCAGTGAATGGTCAGCGGGGACGGCAGATACGCAGTATTTT.

The chain combines TRBV11-2 with TRBJ2-2, with TRBD1 identical over 9 bases. Germline loops: CDR1 SGHAT, CDR2 FQNNGV. The ends lost 8 bases at V and 7 bases at J; junction bases unmatched: 5. This CDR3 is built from 13 residues. The CDR3 DNA reads TGTGCCAGCGGACAGGGGATGGTCGGGGAGCTGTTTTTT. This gives the protein CASGQGMVGELFF.

The chain joins TRBV5-4 to TRBJ2-5; 13 bases are a match to TRBD2. V shed 2 bases and J 4 bases; nucleotides not matched to a gene: 8. The CDR3 has 17 residues. Germline-derived CDR1 and CDR2 are SGHNT and YYREEE (reference sequence). The CDR3 sequence: CASSFWTSGSGLETQYF. CDR3 nucleotide sequence: TGTGCCAGCAGCTTCTGGACTAGCGGGAGTGGATTAGAGACCCAGTACTTC.

This chain connects TRBV18 to TRBJ2-1; D remains unclear. Trimming pared 2 bases from V and 0 bases from J, leaving 14 bases between. Germline lookup yields CDR1 KGHSH and CDR2 LQKENI. This CDR3 region has 17 residues. The CDR3 here is CASSPRLAESSYNEQFF. CDR3 nucleotide sequence: TGTGCCAGCTCACCAAGATTGGCGGAGAGCTCCTACAATGAGCAGTTCTTC. The full variable domain, completed using reference TRBV18 and TRBJ2-1, is NAGVMQNPRHLVRRRGQEARLRCSPMKGHSHVYWYRQLPEEGLKFMVYLQKENIIDESGMPKERFSAEFPKEGPSILRIQQVVRGDSAAYFCASSPRLAESSYNEQFFGPGTRLTVL.

The V and J genes are TRBV5-1 and TRBJ2-7; 8 nucleotides align to TRBD2. The germline CDR1 and CDR2 sequences are SGHRS and YFSETQ. V lost 4 bases to trimming and J lost 7 bases; unmatched junction nucleotides: 16. CDR3 length equals 16 residues. The DNA for the CDR3 is TGCGCCAGCAGCCCGCCGGGACTAGTGGGTTCGCGGGAGCAGTACTTC. It codes for CASSPPGLVGSREQYF.

This chain uses TRBV7-9 with TRBJ1-2; D remains ambiguous. V lost 3 bases to trimming and J lost 5 bases, with 4 bases between them. The CDR3 runs 11 residues. The V gene's germline CDR1 is SEHNR and CDR2 FQNEAQ (reference sequence). The CDR3 loop is CASSLEYGYTF. The CDR3 nucleotides read TGTGCCAGCAGCTTGGAGTATGGCTACACCTTC.

This sequence joins TRBV5-4 and TRBJ1-2; no firm D call. The germline CDR1 and CDR2 sequences are SGHNT and YYREEE (reference sequence). The CDR3 consists of 14 residues. Trimming removed 4 bases at V and 1 base at J, with 11 bases between. In nucleotides, the CDR3 is TGTGCCAGCAGCCAGAGGGCCTTTAACTATGGCTACACCTTC. Translating it yields CASSQRAFNYGYTF.

This chain connects TRBV5-1 to TRBJ2-3; 12 bases are a match to TRBD2. There are 17 residues in the CDR3. From germline, CDR1 is SGHRS and CDR2 YFSETQ. V lost 2 bases, J lost 1 base, and 5 bases stayed unmatched. The CDR3 protein is CASSFLAGGQGTDTQYF. As DNA, the CDR3 is TGCGCCAGCAGCTTCCTAGCGGGGGGGCAAGGCACAGATACGCAGTATTTT.

This chain joins TRBV24-1 and TRBJ2-2; possibly TRBD2 for D (6 bases). V lost 5 bases to trimming and J lost 4 bases, with 16 bases between them. The CDR3 runs 16 residues. Germline-derived CDR1 and CDR2 are KGHDR and SFDVKD. The CDR3 region is CATSGSDGSRTGELFF. In DNA, the CDR3 is TGTGCCACCAGTGGATCAGACGGGAGTCGCACCGGGGAGCTGTTTTTT.

The chain couples TRBV5-6 to TRBJ2-3, with TRBD1 matching over 10 bases. The CDR3 has 18 residues. V lost 0 bases, J lost 2 bases, and 9 bases stayed unmatched. Germline CDR1 SGHDT, CDR2 YYEEEE. Here the CDR3 reads CASSLVFSGQGNTDTQYF. The CDR3 nucleotides are TGTGCCAGCAGCTTGGTATTCTCGGGACAGGGGAACACAGATACGCAGTATTTT.

The chain joins TRBV3-1 (or the pseudogene TRBV3-2) to TRBJ2-7; D gene unclear. This CDR3 spans 15 amino acids. CDR1 is LGHDT and CDR2 is YNNKEL in the germline V gene (reference sequence). Trimming pared 1 base from V and 7 bases from J, leaving 17 bases between. DNA for the CDR3: TGTGCCAGCAGCCAAGTCACGGAGCGCCGCGGTGAGCAGTACTTC. Its protein product is CASSQVTERRGEQYF.

On this clone: The same CDR3 is also encoded by other DNA sequences in this sample. This chain joins TRBV11-2 and TRBJ1-1, with D possibly being TRBD1 (5 bases). V lost 1 base and J lost 1, with 7 bases in between. The germline V gene encodes CDR1 SGHAT and CDR2 FQNNGV. The CDR3 has 14 residues. In nucleotides, the CDR3 is TGTGCCAGCAGCTTAGGGCAGGGGAACACTGAAGCTTTCTTT. Encoded protein: CASSLGQGNTEAFF. Complete variable domain (other parts from reference TRBV11-2 and TRBJ1-1): EAGVAQSPRYKIIEKRQSVAFWCNPISGHATLYWYQQILGQGPKLLIQFQNNGVVDDSQLPKDRFSAERLKGVDSTLKIQPAKLEDSAVYLCASSLGQGNTEAFFGQGTRLTVV.

This sequence joins TRBV5-1 and TRBJ2-5; 8 positions match TRBD1. The V gene's germline CDR1 is SGHRS and CDR2 YFSETQ. The CDR3 extends over 16 amino acids. The junction had 5 bases not matched to a gene; V was cut back by 0 bases and J by 1 base. CDR3: CASSLGLRGPQETQYF. The CDR3 DNA reads TGCGCCAGCAGCTTGGGACTCAGGGGGCCCCAAGAGACCCAGTACTTC. The variable domain in full, with the rest retrieved from reference TRBV5-1 and TRBJ2-5, is KAGVTQTPRYLIKTRGQQVTLSCSPISGHRSVSWYQQTPGQGLQFLFEYFSETQRNKGNFPGRFSGRQFSNSRSEMNVSTLELGDSALYLCASSLGLRGPQETQYFGPGTRLLVL.